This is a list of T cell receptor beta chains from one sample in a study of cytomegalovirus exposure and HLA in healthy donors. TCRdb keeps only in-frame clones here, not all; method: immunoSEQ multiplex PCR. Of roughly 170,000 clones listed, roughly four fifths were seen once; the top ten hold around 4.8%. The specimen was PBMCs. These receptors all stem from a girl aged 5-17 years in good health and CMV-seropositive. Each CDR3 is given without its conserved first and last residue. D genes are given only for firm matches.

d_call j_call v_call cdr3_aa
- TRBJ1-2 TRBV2 ASTFGGGIYGYT
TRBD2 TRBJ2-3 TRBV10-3 AIKRGPPDTQY
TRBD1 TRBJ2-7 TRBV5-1 ASSLGDRGIFFYEQY
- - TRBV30 AWSGGLPYEQY
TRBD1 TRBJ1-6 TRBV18 ASSPTGFSYNSPLH
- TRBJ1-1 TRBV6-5 ASKRGISWTEAF
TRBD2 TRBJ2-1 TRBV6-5 ASSYTGLAGGNEQF
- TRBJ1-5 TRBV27 ASSLNGQGGQPQH
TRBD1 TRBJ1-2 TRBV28 ASSFGQGSGYT
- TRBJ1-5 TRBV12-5 ASGLGGGQPQH
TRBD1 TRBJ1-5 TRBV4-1 ASSQDPNRGDQPQH
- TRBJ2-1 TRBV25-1 ASSASWREQF
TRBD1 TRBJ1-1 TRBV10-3 AIRKTTDRGSFWGTEAF
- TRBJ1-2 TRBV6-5 ASSRDGDYGYT
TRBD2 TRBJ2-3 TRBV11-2 ASSHQAGGPVRDTQY
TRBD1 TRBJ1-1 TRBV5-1 ASSFTGGMNTEAF
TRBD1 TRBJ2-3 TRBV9 ASSGYRGTY
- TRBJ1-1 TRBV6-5 ASSYLLGSLYTEAF
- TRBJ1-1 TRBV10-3 AISESGRPVGTEAF
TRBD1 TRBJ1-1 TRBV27 ASSFVPPGTDNTEAF
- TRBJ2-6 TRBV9 ASSINRDSGANVLT
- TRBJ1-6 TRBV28 ASSLTINNSPLH
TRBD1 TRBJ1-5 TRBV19 AFRTGKNQPQH
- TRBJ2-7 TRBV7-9 ASSNWGRISYEQY
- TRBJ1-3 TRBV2 ASSEGGAPGNTIY
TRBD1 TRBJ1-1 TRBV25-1 ASSDVGQGWGEAF
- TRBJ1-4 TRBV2 ASRLTGINEKLF
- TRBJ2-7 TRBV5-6 ASSSPGLLDYEQY
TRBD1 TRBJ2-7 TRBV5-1 ASSLEGQGGSYEQY
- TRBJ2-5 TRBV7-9 ASSLGVTRDLQETQY
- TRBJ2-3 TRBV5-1 ASSLESSTDTQY
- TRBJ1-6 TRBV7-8 ASSWGGNWVSPLH
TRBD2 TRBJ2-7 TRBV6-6 ASSSGGALKQY
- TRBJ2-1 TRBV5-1 ASSPQDNEQF
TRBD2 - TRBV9 ASSVGVGGTTYEQY
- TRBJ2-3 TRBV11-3 ASSSRRDGDTQY
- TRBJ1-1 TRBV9 ASSVGFRVAEAF
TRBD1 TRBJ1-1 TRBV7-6 ASSRDRVLNTEAF
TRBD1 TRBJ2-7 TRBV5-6 ASSLGTGLDEQY
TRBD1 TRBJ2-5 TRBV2 ASITTGEETQY
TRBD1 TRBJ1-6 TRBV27 ASRLGRGPY
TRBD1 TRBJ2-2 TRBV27 ASKMTGATGELF
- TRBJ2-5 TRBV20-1 SARSPETQY
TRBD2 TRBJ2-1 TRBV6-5 ASSYSARGGFYEQF
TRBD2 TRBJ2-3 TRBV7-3 ASSPGEGTQY
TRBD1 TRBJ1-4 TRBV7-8 ASSITGVGEKLF
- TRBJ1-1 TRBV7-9 ASSSLGVETEAF
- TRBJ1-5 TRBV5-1 ASSRVPLDPDYQPQH
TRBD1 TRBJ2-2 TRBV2 ASSSGGWTGELF